These 17 T cell receptor beta chains share one sample of origin, sequenced in a study of blood T cells in healthy people across ages. For the second PCR, which ran for about 7 to 11 cycles, a sample-barcoded 5' primer and a J-beta primer mix were used. One entry per CDR3 protein results from TCRdb running MiXCR on the 5' RACE reads. The data show over 1,500,000 distinct CDR3 sequences, 40% to 55% seen once. Sequenced: blood. All receptors come from a woman aged 40 to 50 in good health.

The chain employs TRBV4-2 and TRBJ2-1; a weak D match, TRBD2 (6 bases). The CDR3 length is 17 residues. V lost 4 bases to trimming and J lost 1 base, with 17 bases between them. CDR1 is LGHNA and CDR2 is YNFKEQ in the germline V gene. In DNA form, the CDR3 reads TGTGCCAGCAGCCCGGAGGGTTCGGGGGTATCCTACAATGAGCAGTTCTTC. It yields the protein CASSPEGSGVSYNEQFF.

V usage is TRBV10-3 and J usage is TRBJ1-4, with D unresolved. From germline, CDR1 is ENHRY and CDR2 SYGVKD. The length of the CDR3 is 13 residues. V was clipped by 1 base and J by 8 bases, with 8 bases between them. The CDR3 reads CAISEFCCEKLFF. Here the CDR3 DNA reads TGTGCCATCAGTGAGTTCTGCTGCGAAAAACTGTTTTTT.

This clonotype was detected only once. The V gene is TRBV4-1, the J gene TRBJ2-1; D is perhaps TRBD2 (7 bases). V dropped 2 bases and J dropped 7 bases, with 15 bases sitting between them. The CDR3 covers 15 residues. Per the germline V gene, CDR1 is MGHRA and CDR2 is YSYEKL. Here the CDR3 DNA reads TGCGCCAGCAGCCAATTTAGGGGGGAGGGGAATGAGCAGTTCTTC. It codes for CASSQFRGEGNEQFF.

V gene TRBV5-1 combines with J gene TRBJ1-4; D unresolved. The CDR3 covers 13 residues. Germline V lookup: CDR1 SGHRS, CDR2 YFSETQ. Trimming cost V 5 bases and J 2 bases, with 7 bases left between them. CDR3 sequence (DNA): TGCGCCAGCAGGGTTGGGACTAATGAAAAACTGTTTTTT. Its protein is CASRVGTNEKLFF.

The chain joins TRBV10-3 to TRBJ2-1, with 10 bases aligning to TRBD2. V shed 4 bases, J shed 7 bases, and the junction held 4 bases outside the gene matches. This CDR3 region has 14 residues. Germline-derived CDR1 and CDR2 are ENHRY and SYGVKD. The CDR3 DNA is TGTGCCATCAGTGCCAGCGGGGGGGCAAATGAGCAGTTCTTC. Protein sequence: CAISASGGANEQFF.

This clonotype was seen a few times. The rearrangement uses TRBV29-1 and TRBJ1-2; tentatively, D is TRBD1 (5 bases). Deletions cut 7 bases from V and 6 bases from J, with 12 bases between. The CDR3 consists of 11 residues. Germline V CDR1 and CDR2: SQVTM, ANQGSEA. In DNA, the CDR3 is TGCAGCGCCTTTGCAGGGAATGGCTACACCTTC. Translation gives CSAFAGNGYTF.

Regarding this clonotype: A junction end diverges from the germline sequence, so it may reflect a read error. This chain joins TRBV7-2 and TRBJ2-3, with TRBD2 identical over 10 bases. The CDR3 sequence is 15 residues long. CDR1 and CDR2 (germline): SGHTA, FQGNSA. The chain's CDR3 is CASSFPGTSEDAQYF. The DNA for the CDR3 is TGTGCCAGCAGCTTCCCCGGGACTAGCGAAGATGCGCAGTATTTT.

The rearrangement uses TRBV29-1 and TRBJ2-7, with TRBD2 matching 7 bases. The CDR3 loop spans 13 amino acids. The V gene's germline CDR1 is SQVTM and CDR2 ANQGSEA. With 7 bases clipped from V and 1 base from J, the junction kept 7 bases outside the gene matches. CDR3: CSAEGGGSYEQYF. The CDR3 bases are TGCAGCGCCGAGGGCGGGGGATCCTACGAGCAGTACTTC.

The chain recombines TRBV29-1 with TRBJ2-1, with 7 nucleotides matching TRBD1. The CDR3 runs to 14 residues. In germline, CDR1 is SQVTM, CDR2 ANQGSEA. The J segment lost 7 bases and the V segment lost 7 bases, leaving 13 bases of the junction unmatched. CDR3: CSGIQGSRGNEQFF. The CDR3 coding sequence is TGCAGCGGTATACAGGGGAGTCGGGGAAATGAGCAGTTCTTC.

This chain connects TRBV24-1 to TRBJ2-5, with 13 bases identical to TRBD2. The V segment lost 4 bases and the J segment 5 bases; nucleotides outside the gene matches: 6. Germline V gene data show CDR1 as KGHDR and CDR2 as SFDVKD. The CDR3 spans 16 residues. DNA for the CDR3: TGTGCCACCAGTGACCTGGGACTAGCGGGGATGGAGACCCAGTACTTC. Amino acid sequence: CATSDLGLAGMETQYF.

The CDR3 sequence is CASSPSTGSHSPLHF. The CDR3 DNA is TGTGCCAGCAGCCCCTCGACAGGGTCCCATTCACCCCTCCACTTT. The J gene is TRBJ1-6, the V gene TRBV7-2, with 7 bases lining up with TRBD1. The V gene's germline CDR1 is SGHTA and CDR2 FQGNSA. V trimming: 5 bases; J trimming: 8 bases; junction bases outside the gene matches: 9. The CDR3 covers 15 residues.

The chain combines TRBV4-1 with TRBJ2-5, with TRBD2 identical over 9 bases. Looked up from germline, CDR1 is MGHRA and CDR2 is YSYEKL. Germline trimming cut 1 base from V and 1 base from J; bases unmatched to any gene: 4. The CDR3 has 16 amino acids. DNA for the CDR3: TGCGCCAGCAGCCAAGTAGCGGGGGCGATCCAAGAGACCCAGTACTTC. Protein: CASSQVAGAIQETQYF.

This clonotype appeared a few times. V usage is TRBV18 and J usage is TRBJ2-6; TRBD1 matches 7 bases. J was trimmed by 0 bases and V by 3 bases; bases with no gene match: 8. The CDR3 sequence is 18 residues long. The germline V gene encodes CDR1 KGHSH and CDR2 LQKENI. The CDR3 DNA sequence: TGTGCCAGCTCACCGATAAGGACAGGTACCTCTGGGGCCAACGTCCTGACTTTC. It encodes CASSPIRTGTSGANVLTF. Full variable domain (rest looked up from reference TRBV18 and TRBJ2-6): NAGVMQNPRHLVRRRGQEARLRCSPMKGHSHVYWYRQLPEEGLKFMVYLQKENIIDESGMPKERFSAEFPKEGPSILRIQQVVRGDSAAYFCASSPIRTGTSGANVLTFGAGSRLTVL.

This clonotype has a handful of counts. V is TRBV20-1 and J is TRBJ1-2; D possibly corresponds to TRBD1 (5 bases). V was shortened by 7 bases and J by 2 bases, with 14 bases between the two germline ends. There are 13 residues in the CDR3. CDR1 and CDR2 (germline): DFQATT, SNEGSKA (reference sequence). For the CDR3, the DNA is TGCAGTGGGGGCCCCACGGAAAACTATGGCTACACCTTC. It translates to CSGGPTENYGYTF.

As regards this clonotype: With a much larger clone just one base away, this may be a read error. The chain carries TRBV15 and TRBJ2-3, with a weak D call TRBD2 (5 bases). The germline CDR1 and CDR2 sequences are LNHNV and YYDKDF (reference sequence). The CDR3 extends over 18 amino acids. The CDR3 is CAASRDRGPGHGADTQYF. In DNA form, the CDR3 reads TGTGCCGCCAGCAGAGACCGAGGACCAGGCCACGGGGCAGATACGCAGTATTTT.

This clonotype was seen a few times. V gene TRBV13 combines with J gene TRBJ1-2; 11 bases match TRBD1. Germline values: CDR1 PRHDT, CDR2 FYEKMQ (reference sequence). V gave up 5 bases and J gave up 6 bases; unmatched junction bases: 11. The CDR3 covers 16 residues. The CDR3 sequence: CASSPRTGGAFDGYTF. CDR3 bases: TGTGCCAGCAGCCCCAGGACAGGGGGCGCTTTCGATGGCTACACCTTC.

This clonotype appeared a few times. Here the CDR3 DNA reads TGTGCCAGCAGCTTACAACAGTTTTTGGGGTACGAGCAGTACTTC. Its translation: CASSLQQFLGYEQYF. The chain employs TRBV7-2 and TRBJ2-7; D remains unclear. Germline-derived CDR1 and CDR2 are SGHTA and FQGNSA. The CDR3 has 15 amino acids. V shed 2 bases and J shed 4 bases, with 15 bases lying between them.